The entry below describes one TCR beta chain. Its antigen is currently unknown. This table comes from immunoSEQ multiplex PCR, and its TCRdb copy is limited to in-frame clones, with some not included. The sample includes around 110,000 clones, roughly nine tenths of them seen just once. Germline V gene data show CDR1 as SEHNR and CDR2 as FQNEAQ (reference sequence). The CDR3 runs to 14 residues. Between the trimmed V and J ends, which lost 3 bases and 2 bases, there was a span of 11 bases. This sample is drawn from a study of graft-versus-host responses after intestinal transplantation. The V call is TRBV7-9, the J call TRBJ2-7, with D tentatively TRBD1 (5 bases). This receptor was taken from a human donor who was the organ donor for an intestinal transplant. The sample in question was unstimulated CD4+ T cells sorted from spleen or lymph node cells, obtained before transplant. In nucleotides, the CDR3 is TGTGCCAGCAGCTTCGGACATCTTCCCTACGAGCAGTACTTC. It codes for CASSFGHLPYEQYF.